The rows below give T cell receptor beta chains drawn from one sample of a study of shared clonotypes between healthy human individuals. Sequencing was performed with immunoSEQ multiplex PCR; in TCRdb, only in-frame clones are kept and a portion is missing. The sample has around 2.3 million clones, approximately 94% seen once. The sequenced sample consisted of naive CD4+ T cells sorted from blood. These receptor sequences come from a man between 18 and 35 years old in good health. Each CDR3 is given with its conserved first and last residue. D genes are given only for firm matches. Rows may omit the clone size; those that give it use once, few, many or a size class.

TRBJ1-1 - TRBV7-2 - TGTGCCAGCAGCTTACGTGGGGGTGGGACTGAAGCTTTCTTT CASSLRGGGTEAFF
TRBJ1-6 - TRBV14 - TGTGCCAGCAGCCAAGATAGCCCCGGGTGGGGTTCACCCCTCCACTTT CASSQDSPGWGSPLHF
TRBJ1-1 - TRBV7-9 - TGTGCCAGCAGCTTACTTATTGTGCCTAGTTCATCGAACACTGAAGCTTTCTTT CASSLLIVPSSSNTEAFF
TRBJ1-6 - TRBV10-2 - TGCGCCAGCAGTGTGCAGGGTCCTAATTCACCCCTCCACTTT CASSVQGPNSPLHF
TRBJ1-5 - TRBV28 few TGTGCCAGCAGTTTGGATCAGCCCCAGCATTTT CASSLDQPQHF
TRBJ1-3 - TRBV6-6 - TGTGCCAGCAGTTTTGGACAGTCTGGAAACACCATATATTTT CASSFGQSGNTIYF
TRBJ1-1 TRBD1 TRBV14 - TGTGCCAGCAGCCAATTAACCGGGACAGTGAACACTGAAGCTTTCTTT CASSQLTGTVNTEAFF
TRBJ1-3 TRBD1 TRBV30 - TGTGCCTGGAGAGAGGGGGCGCTTTCCGGAAACACCATATATTTT CAWREGALSGNTIYF
TRBJ1-2 - TRBV6-5 once TGTGCCAGCAGCCAGACGGGGCGTTTTAACTATGGCTACACCTTC CASSQTGRFNYGYTF
TRBJ1-1 - TRBV25-1 - TGTGCCAGCCGGGGCACCGGCATACCTGAAGCTTTCTTT CASRGTGIPEAFF
TRBJ1-2 - TRBV28 - TGTGCCAGCAGCCCCAGGGGCTTGGGCTACACCTTC CASSPRGLGYTF
TRBJ2-1 - TRBV11-2 - TGTGCCAGCAGCTTGGGCAGACACAATGAGCAGTTCTTC CASSLGRHNEQFF
TRBJ1-1 - TRBV6-6 - TGTGCCAGCAGGTCCCAGGGGACTGAAGCTTTCTTT CASRSQGTEAFF
TRBJ2-7 TRBD1 TRBV7-6 - TGTGCCAGCAGCCTAGGGACAGGGGGCATCTACGAGCAGTACTTC CASSLGTGGIYEQYF
TRBJ2-5 TRBD1 TRBV10-3 - TGTGCCATCACAGGGGGCCCCCAAGAGACCCAGTACTTC CAITGGPQETQYF
TRBJ2-3 - TRBV6-5 - TGTGCCAGCAGTGCGTCGGGACGGAACACAGATACGCAGTATTTT CASSASGRNTDTQYF
TRBJ1-2 TRBD1 TRBV5-4 once TGTGCCAGCAGCTTGGGGGACAGGGATAACTATGGCTACACCTTC CASSLGDRDNYGYTF
TRBJ2-7 - TRBV18 - TGTGCCAGCTCACCACCGACTACAGGGACCTACGAGCAGTACTTC CASSPPTTGTYEQYF
TRBJ2-7 - TRBV4-1 once TGCGCCAGCAGCCAGGATTACGAGCAGTACTTC CASSQDYEQYF
TRBJ1-1 - TRBV27 - TGTGCCAGCAGCAGCCTAGGACAACTTAACACTGAAGCTTTCTTT CASSSLGQLNTEAFF
TRBJ1-1 - TRBV19 - TGTGCCAGTAGTCCCTTCACCGGGGGAAGCACTGAAGCTTTCTTT CASSPFTGGSTEAFF
TRBJ1-2 TRBD1 TRBV7-2 few TGTGCCAGCAGCTTAAGAGGGGGCGCAAACTATGGCTACACCTTC CASSLRGGANYGYTF
TRBJ1-4 - TRBV19 - TGTGCCAGTAGTAACAGGGCCGAAAAACTGTTTTTT CASSNRAEKLFF
TRBJ1-5 - TRBV7-8 - TGTGCCAGCAGCTTAACGAGCTATAGCAATCAGCCCCAGCATTTT CASSLTSYSNQPQHF
TRBJ1-4 TRBD1 TRBV27 once TGTGCCAGCAGTTCAACAGGGGTGGGGAATGAAAAACTGTTTTTT CASSSTGVGNEKLFF
TRBJ1-5 - TRBV4-1 - TGCGCCAGCAGCCCAGGGCAACAGCCCCATTGGCAGCCCCAGCATTTT CASSPGQQPHWQPQHF
TRBJ1-1 - TRBV6-5 - TGTGCCAGCAGTTTACGTTCTTTGAACACTGAAGCTTTCTTT CASSLRSLNTEAFF
TRBJ1-5 - TRBV4-3 - TGCGCCAGCAGCCAAGCCCGAACCCTCGCGAATCAGCCCCAGCATTTT CASSQARTLANQPQHF
TRBJ2-6 - TRBV14 - TGTGCCAGCAGCCCTCCCGGCCCGGGGACGACTGGGGCCAACGTCCTGACTTTC CASSPPGPGTTGANVLTF
TRBJ1-4 - TRBV27 - TGTGCCAGCAGTTTTTACAGGGATGAAGAAAAACTGTTTTTT CASSFYRDEEKLFF
TRBJ2-3 - TRBV7-6 - TGTGCCAGCAGCCGGGGTGTAGGGAGCACAGATACGCAGTATTTT CASSRGVGSTDTQYF
TRBJ2-1 - TRBV10-1 - TGCGCCAGCAGTGAAAATGGCTTGCATGAGCAGTTCTTC CASSENGLHEQFF
TRBJ2-7 - TRBV4-1 - TGCGCCAGCAGCCAAGAGGTCTTCCACTACGAGCAGTACTTC CASSQEVFHYEQYF
TRBJ2-7 TRBD1 TRBV7-8 - TGTGCCAGCAGCCCGGACAGGGTCTACGAGCAGTACTTC CASSPDRVYEQYF
TRBJ2-4 - TRBV7-6 - TGTGCCAGCAGCTTAGCGATAGGTACTCGGACAAACATTCAGTACTTC CASSLAIGTRTNIQYF
TRBJ2-7 TRBD1 TRBV25-1 - TGTGCCAGCAGTGAATGGACAGGGTCCTACGAGCAGTACTTC CASSEWTGSYEQYF
TRBJ1-2 TRBD1 TRBV6-5 - TGTGCCAGCAGAAGACAGGGTCTTGGCGATGGCTACACCTTC CASRRQGLGDGYTF
TRBJ1-1 - TRBV6-4 - TGTGCCAGCAGTGACTCGAAAGGGGGGAAGACTGAAGCTTTCTTT CASSDSKGGKTEAFF
TRBJ2-2 - TRBV28 - TGTGCCAGCAGTTTATTTAGGTCCGGGGAGCTGTTTTTT CASSLFRSGELFF
TRBJ2-1 TRBD2 TRBV30 - TGTGCCTGGAGCGGAGCGGGGAATGAGCAGTTCTTC CAWSGAGNEQFF
TRBJ1-5 - TRBV25-1 - TGTGCCAGCAGTGAATCGGGGAAGGTCAATCAGCCCCAGCATTTT CASSESGKVNQPQHF
TRBJ2-5 - TRBV7-9 - TGTGCCAGCAGCTCCAACCCCGGAGGGGAGACCCAGTACTTC CASSSNPGGETQYF
TRBJ2-1 - TRBV29-1 - TGCAGCGGGTCTCGCAATGAGCAGTTCTTC CSGSRNEQFF
TRBJ1-1 - TRBV7-8 - TGTGCCAGCAGCTTACAGGGCGGAACTGAAGCTTTCTTT CASSLQGGTEAFF
TRBJ2-7 - TRBV7-2 once TGTGCCAGCAGCTCGGGACGGATCTACGAGCAGTACTTC CASSSGRIYEQYF
TRBJ1-2 - TRBV10-2 - TGCGCCAGCAGTGAGGTTTCCTTCGTGGGGTATGGCTACACCTTC CASSEVSFVGYGYTF
TRBJ2-7 TRBD1 TRBV6-1 - TGTGCCAGCAGTGAATTACAGGGGGGCGAGCAGTACTTC CASSELQGGEQYF
TRBJ2-1 - TRBV7-9 - TGTGCCAGCAGCCCCTCGCCTGGCGGTCACAATGAGCAGTTCTTC CASSPSPGGHNEQFF
TRBJ1-6 - TRBV5-4 - TGTGCCAGCAGCCCGGGCAGAGATTCACCCCTCCACTTT CASSPGRDSPLHF
TRBJ2-7 - TRBV30 - TGTGCCTGGAGTGTAAGCAGGGACTTATACGAGCAGTACTTC CAWSVSRDLYEQYF
TRBJ2-2 TRBD1 TRBV10-3 - TGTGCCATCTCCGGGACAGGGGACACCGGGGAGCTGTTTTTT CAISGTGDTGELFF
TRBJ2-7 TRBD2 TRBV27 - TGTGCCAGCAGTCGTAGCGGGGGAGCCACCTACGAGCAGTACTTC CASSRSGGATYEQYF